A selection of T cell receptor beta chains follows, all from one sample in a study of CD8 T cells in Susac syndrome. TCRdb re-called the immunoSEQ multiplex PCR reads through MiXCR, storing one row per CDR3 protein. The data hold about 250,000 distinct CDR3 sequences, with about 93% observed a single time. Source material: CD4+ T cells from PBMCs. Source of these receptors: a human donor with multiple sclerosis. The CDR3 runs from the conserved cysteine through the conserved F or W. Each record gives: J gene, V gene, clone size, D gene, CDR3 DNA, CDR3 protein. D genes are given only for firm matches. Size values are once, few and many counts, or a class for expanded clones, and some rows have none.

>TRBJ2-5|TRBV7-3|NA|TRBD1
TGTGCCAGCAGCCCGGGGGACAGGCAAGAGACCCAGTACTTC
CASSPGDRQETQYF
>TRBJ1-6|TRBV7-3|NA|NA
TGTGCCAGCAGCCTGGCTAGGGATTCACCCCTCCACTTT
CASSLARDSPLHF
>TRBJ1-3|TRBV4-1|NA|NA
TGCGCCAGCAGCCAAGAGGTGGCGGGGGGTCGGAACACCATATATTTT
CASSQEVAGGRNTIYF
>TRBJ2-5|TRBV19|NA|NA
TGTGCCAGTAGTATCAGGGGAGAGACCCAGTACTTC
CASSIRGETQYF
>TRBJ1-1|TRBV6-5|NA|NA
TGTGCCAGCGGGAAACAGGGCCAAGGCACTGAAGCTTTCTTT
CASGKQGQGTEAFF
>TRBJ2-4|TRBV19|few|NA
TGTGCTAGTAGACTACTAGAGGGGAGCATTCAGTACTTC
CASRLLEGSIQYF
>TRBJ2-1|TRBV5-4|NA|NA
TGTGCCAGCAGCTTGCGAGGGGGCTCCTACAATGAGCAGTTCTTC
CASSLRGGSYNEQFF
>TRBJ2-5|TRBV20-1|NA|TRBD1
TGCAGTGCTAGAGAACCCAGGGGGCAAGAGACCCAGTACTTC
CSAREPRGQETQYF
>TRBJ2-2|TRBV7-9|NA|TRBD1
TGTGCCAGCAGCATGTGGACAGGACTGACCGGGGAGCTGTTTTTT
CASSMWTGLTGELFF
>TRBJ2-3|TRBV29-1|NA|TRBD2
TGCAGCGTTGAACGGCTAGCGGAAAGCCTGCACACGCAGTATTTT
CSVERLAESLHTQYF
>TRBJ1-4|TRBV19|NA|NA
TGTGCCAGTACCTCTTTAGCAACTAATGAAAAACTGTTTTTT
CASTSLATNEKLFF
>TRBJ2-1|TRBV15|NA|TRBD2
TGTGCCACCAGCTCTCTACTAGCGGGGGGGCAGTTCTTC
CATSSLLAGGQFF
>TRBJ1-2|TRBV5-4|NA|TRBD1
TGTGCCAGCAGCTGGGACAGGGTATCGGGCTACACCTTC
CASSWDRVSGYTF
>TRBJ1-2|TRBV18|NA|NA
TGTGCCAGCTCACCCAGGGAGTTCGGCTATGGCTACACCTTC
CASSPREFGYGYTF
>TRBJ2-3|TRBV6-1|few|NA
TGTGCCAGCAGAACGCCGGGCCGGAGGAACACAGATACGCAGTATTTT
CASRTPGRRNTDTQYF
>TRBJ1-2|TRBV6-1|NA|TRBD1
TGTGCCAGCAGGCCTGGGGCTGGGGACAGCTATGGCTACACCTTC
CASRPGAGDSYGYTF
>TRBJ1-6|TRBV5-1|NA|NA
TGCGCCAGCAGCTTGAATTGGGCAGGGGCTAATTCACCCCTCCACTTT
CASSLNWAGANSPLHF
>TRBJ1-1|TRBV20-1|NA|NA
TGCAGTGCTAGAGAACAGGTAGCTGAAGCTTTCTTT
CSAREQVAEAFF